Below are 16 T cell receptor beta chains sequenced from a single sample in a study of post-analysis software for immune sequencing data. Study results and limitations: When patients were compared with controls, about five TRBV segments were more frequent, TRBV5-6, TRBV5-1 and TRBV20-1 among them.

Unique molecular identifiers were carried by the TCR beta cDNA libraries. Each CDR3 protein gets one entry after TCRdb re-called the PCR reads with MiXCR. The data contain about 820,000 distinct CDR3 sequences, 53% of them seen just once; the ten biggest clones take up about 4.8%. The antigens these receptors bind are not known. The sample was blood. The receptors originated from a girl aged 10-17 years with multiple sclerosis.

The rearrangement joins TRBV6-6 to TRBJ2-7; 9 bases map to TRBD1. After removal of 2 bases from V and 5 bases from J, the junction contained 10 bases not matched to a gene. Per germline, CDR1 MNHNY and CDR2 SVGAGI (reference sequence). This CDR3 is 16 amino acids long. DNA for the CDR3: TGTGCCAGCAGTTACCCCAAGACAGGGGGTAGGGACGAGCAGTACTTC. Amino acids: CASSYPKTGGRDEQYF.

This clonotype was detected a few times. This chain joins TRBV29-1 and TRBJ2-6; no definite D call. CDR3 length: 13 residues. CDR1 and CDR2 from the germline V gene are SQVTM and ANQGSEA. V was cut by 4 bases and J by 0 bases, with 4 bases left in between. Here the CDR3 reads CSVVTSGANVLTF. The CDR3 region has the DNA TGCAGCGTTGTGACCTCTGGGGCCAACGTCCTGACTTTC.

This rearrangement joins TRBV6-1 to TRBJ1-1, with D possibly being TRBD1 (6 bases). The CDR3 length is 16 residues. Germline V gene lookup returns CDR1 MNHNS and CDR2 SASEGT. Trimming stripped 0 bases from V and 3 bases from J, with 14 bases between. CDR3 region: CASSEARGRMDTEAFF. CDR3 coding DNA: TGTGCCAGCAGTGAAGCCAGGGGAAGGATGGACACTGAAGCTTTCTTT.

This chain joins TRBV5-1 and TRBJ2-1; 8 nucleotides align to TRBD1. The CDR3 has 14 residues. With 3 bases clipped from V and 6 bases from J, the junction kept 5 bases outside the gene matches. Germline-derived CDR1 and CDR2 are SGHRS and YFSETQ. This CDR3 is CASSSRTGGNEQFF. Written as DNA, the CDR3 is TGCGCCAGCAGCTCCAGAACAGGGGGCAATGAGCAGTTCTTC.

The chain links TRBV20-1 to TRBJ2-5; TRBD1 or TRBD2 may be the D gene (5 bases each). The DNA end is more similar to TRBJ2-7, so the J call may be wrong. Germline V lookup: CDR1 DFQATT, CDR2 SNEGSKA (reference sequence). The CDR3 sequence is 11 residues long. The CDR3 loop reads CSATGAHEQYF. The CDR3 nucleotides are TGCAGTGCTACCGGGGCTCACGAGCAGTACTTC.

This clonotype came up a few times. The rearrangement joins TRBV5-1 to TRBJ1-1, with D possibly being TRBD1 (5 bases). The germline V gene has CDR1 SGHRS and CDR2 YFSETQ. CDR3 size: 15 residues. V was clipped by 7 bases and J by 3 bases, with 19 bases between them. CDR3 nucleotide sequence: TGCGCCAGCTGTCCGGGGGACCCCTCGGACACTGAAGCTTTCTTT. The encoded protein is CASCPGDPSDTEAFF. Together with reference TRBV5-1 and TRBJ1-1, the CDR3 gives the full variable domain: KAGVTQTPRYLIKTRGQQVTLSCSPISGHRSVSWYQQTPGQGLQFLFEYFSETQRNKGNFPGRFSGRQFSNSRSEMNVSTLELGDSALYLCASCPGDPSDTEAFFGQGTRLTVV.

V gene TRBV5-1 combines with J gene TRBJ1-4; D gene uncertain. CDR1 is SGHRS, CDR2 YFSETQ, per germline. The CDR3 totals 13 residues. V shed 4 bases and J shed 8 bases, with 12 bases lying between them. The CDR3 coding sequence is TGCGCCAGCAGCCCCGCTGGGAGGGAAAAACTGTTTTTT. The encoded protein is CASSPAGREKLFF. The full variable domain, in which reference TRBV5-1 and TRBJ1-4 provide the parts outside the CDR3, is KAGVTQTPRYLIKTRGQQVTLSCSPISGHRSVSWYQQTPGQGLQFLFEYFSETQRNKGNFPGRFSGRQFSNSRSEMNVSTLELGDSALYLCASSPAGREKLFFGSGTQLSVL.

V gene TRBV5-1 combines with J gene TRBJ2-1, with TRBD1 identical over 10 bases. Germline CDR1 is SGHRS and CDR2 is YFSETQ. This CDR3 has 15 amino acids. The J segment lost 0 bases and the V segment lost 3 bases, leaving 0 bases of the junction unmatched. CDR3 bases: TGCGCCAGCAGCTGGACAGGGGGCTCCTACAATGAGCAGTTCTTC. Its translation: CASSWTGGSYNEQFF.

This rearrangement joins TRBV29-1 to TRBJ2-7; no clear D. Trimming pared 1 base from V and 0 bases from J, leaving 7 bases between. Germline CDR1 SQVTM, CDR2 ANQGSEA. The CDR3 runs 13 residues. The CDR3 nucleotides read TGCAGCGTTGAAGGATGGGACTCCTACGAGCAGTACTTC. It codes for CSVEGWDSYEQYF.

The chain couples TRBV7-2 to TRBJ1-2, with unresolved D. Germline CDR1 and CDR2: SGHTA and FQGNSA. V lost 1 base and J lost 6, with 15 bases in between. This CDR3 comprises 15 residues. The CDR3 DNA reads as TGTGCCAGCAGCTTAGGGGGTAGCTGGCGGGATGGCTACACCTTC. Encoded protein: CASSLGGSWRDGYTF. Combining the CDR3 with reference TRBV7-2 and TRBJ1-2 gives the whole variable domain GAGVSQSPSNKVTEKGKDVELRCDPISGHTALYWYRQSLGQGLEFLIYFQGNSAPDKSGLPSDRFSAERTGGSVSTLTIQRTQQEDSAVYLCASSLGGSWRDGYTFGSGTRLTVV.

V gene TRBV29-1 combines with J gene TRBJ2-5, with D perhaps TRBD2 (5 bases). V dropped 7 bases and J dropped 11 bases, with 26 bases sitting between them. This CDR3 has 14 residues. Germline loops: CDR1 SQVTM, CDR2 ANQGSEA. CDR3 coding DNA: TGCAGCGCTTTACAAGCGGAAACAACCTACGTGCAGTACTTC. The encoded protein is CSALQAETTYVQYF. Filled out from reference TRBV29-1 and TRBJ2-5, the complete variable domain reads SAVISQKPSRDICQRGTSLTIQCQVDSQVTMMFWYRQQPGQSLTLIATANQGSEATYESGFVIDKFPISRPNLTFSTLTVSNMSPEDSSIYLCSALQAETTYVQYFGPGTRLLVL.

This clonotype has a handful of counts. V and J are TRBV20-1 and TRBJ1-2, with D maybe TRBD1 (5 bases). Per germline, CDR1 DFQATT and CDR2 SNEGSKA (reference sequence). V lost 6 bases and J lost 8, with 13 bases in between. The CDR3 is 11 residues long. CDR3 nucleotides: TGCAGTGCGTGGCGGGGGGAAGGCTACACCTTC. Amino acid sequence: CSAWRGEGYTF.

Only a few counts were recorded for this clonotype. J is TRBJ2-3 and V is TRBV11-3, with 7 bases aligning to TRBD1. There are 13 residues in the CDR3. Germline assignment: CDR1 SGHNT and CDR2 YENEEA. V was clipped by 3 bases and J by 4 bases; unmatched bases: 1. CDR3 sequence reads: CASSFDRADTQYF. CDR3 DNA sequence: TGTGCCAGCAGCTTCGACAGGGCAGATACGCAGTATTTT.

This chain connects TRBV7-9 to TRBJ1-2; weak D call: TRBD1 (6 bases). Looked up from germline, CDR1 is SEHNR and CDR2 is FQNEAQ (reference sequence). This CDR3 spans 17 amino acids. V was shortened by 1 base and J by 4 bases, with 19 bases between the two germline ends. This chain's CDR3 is CASSLEGYGQTFYGYTF. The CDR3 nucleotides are TGTGCCAGCAGCTTAGAGGGATATGGACAGACATTCTATGGCTACACCTTC.

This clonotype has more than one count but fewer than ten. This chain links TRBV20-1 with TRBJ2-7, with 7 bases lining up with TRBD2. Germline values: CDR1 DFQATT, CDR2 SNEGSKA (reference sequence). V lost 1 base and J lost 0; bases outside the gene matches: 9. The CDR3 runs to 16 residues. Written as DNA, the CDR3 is TGCAGTGCTAGAGTTGCTAGCGGTGACGTCTCCTACGAGCAGTACTTC. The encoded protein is CSARVASGDVSYEQYF.

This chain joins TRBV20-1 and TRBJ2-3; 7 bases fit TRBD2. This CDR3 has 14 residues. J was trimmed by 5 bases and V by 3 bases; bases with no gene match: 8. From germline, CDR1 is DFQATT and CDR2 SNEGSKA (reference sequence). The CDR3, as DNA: TGCAGTGCTAGCTGGCGGTCTAGCGGAGATACGCAGTATTTT. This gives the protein CSASWRSSGDTQYF.